This TCR beta chain was sequenced during a study of blood T cell repertoires in COVID-19. Study information: Acute-phase and convalescent COVID-19 samples originated in the United States, Italy and Spain.

Living in 24 US areas, the participants were between about 18 and 90 years of age. The protocol was immunoSEQ multiplex PCR, while the TCRdb copy is restricted to in-frame clones and leaves out a portion. The table includes about 230,000 clones, approximately 88% detected once. Trimming cost V 2 bases and J 5 bases, with 14 bases left between them. Germline V gene lookup returns CDR1 SGHRS and CDR2 YFSETQ. The CDR3 sequence is 16 residues long. The chain has TRBV5-1 and TRBJ1-6; weak D call: TRBD1 (6 bases). This TCR came from a woman aged 40 to 49 with acute COVID-19. The material sequenced was PBMCs or T cells enriched from blood (not recorded which). CDR3 in amino acids: CASSFATGANNSPLHF. CDR3 sequence (DNA): TGCGCCAGCAGCTTCGCGACAGGAGCCAATAATTCACCCCTCCACTTT.